This T cell receptor (beta chain) was obtained from a study of cytomegalovirus exposure and HLA in healthy donors. The germline V gene encodes CDR1 LNHDA and CDR2 SQIVND (reference sequence). The CDR3 runs 12 residues. Deletions cut 4 bases from V and 11 bases from J, with 14 bases between. PCR employed 60 Vbeta and 13 Jbeta primers. The repertoire was sequenced with immunoSEQ multiplex PCR; TCRdb's copy has only in-frame clones and lacks some. Of 200,000 to 250,000 clones listed, approximately 70% are singletons. Sequenced sample: PBMCs. This chain joins TRBV19 and TRBJ1-1; D is perhaps TRBD1 (6 bases). The sequence derives from a man in his forties in good health and CMV-seropositive. The CDR3 nucleotides read TGTGCCAGTAGTACGGGGGGCCACGCGGCTTTCTTT. Amino acids: CASSTGGHAAFF.